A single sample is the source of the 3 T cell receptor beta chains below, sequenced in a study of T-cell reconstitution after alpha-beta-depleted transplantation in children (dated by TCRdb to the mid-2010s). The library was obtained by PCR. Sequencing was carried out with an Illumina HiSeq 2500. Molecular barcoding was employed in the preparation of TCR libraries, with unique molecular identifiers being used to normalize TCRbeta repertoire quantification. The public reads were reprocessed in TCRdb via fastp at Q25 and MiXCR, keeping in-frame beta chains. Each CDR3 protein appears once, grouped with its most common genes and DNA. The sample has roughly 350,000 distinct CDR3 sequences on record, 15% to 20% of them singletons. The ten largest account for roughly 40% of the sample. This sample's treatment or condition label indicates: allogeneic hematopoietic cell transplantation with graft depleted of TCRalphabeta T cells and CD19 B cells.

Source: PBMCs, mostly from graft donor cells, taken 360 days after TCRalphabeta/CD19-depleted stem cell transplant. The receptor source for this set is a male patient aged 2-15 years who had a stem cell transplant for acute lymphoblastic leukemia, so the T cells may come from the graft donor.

CDR3: CASTPTRLAGGRETQYF. CDR3 sequence (DNA): TGTGCCAGCACCCCGACTCGACTAGCGGGAGGGAGAGAGACCCAGTACTTC. The chain links TRBV2 to TRBJ2-5, with 14 positions matching TRBD2. Germline assignment: CDR1 SNHLY and CDR2 FYNNEI. The CDR3 covers 17 residues. V was clipped by 7 bases and J by 4 bases; unmatched bases: 11.

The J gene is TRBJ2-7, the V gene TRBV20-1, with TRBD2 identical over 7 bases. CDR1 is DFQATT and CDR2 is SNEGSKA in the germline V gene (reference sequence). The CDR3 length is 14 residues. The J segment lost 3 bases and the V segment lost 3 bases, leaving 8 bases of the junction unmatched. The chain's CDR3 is CSARWLGGDYEQYF. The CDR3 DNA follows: TGCAGTGCTAGGTGGCTGGGAGGGGACTACGAGCAGTACTTC.

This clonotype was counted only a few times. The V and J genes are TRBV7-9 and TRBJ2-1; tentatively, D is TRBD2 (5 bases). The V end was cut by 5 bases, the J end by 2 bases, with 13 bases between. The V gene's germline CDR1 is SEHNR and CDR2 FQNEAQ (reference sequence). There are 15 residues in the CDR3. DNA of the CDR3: TGTGCCAGCAGCGTCCTAGTCGGGGCCTACAATGAGCAGTTCTTC. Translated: CASSVLVGAYNEQFF.